The 12 T cell receptor beta chains in this list originate from one sample, sequenced in a study of blood T cell repertoires in COVID-19. Method: immunoSEQ multiplex PCR; TCRdb's copy keeps in-frame clones and lacks some. The profile shows more than 130,000 clones, under 90% of them singletons. Sequenced: peripheral blood. These receptors all come from a woman older than 75 in a cohort sampled during active or convalescent COVID-19.

V and J are TRBV6-5 and TRBJ1-1; D ambiguous. CDR3 size: 13 residues. Germline V CDR1 and CDR2: MNHEY, SVGAGI. V lost 8 bases and J lost 1, with 11 bases in between. CDR3 protein: CASVWRGNTEAFF. The CDR3, as DNA: TGTGCCAGCGTTTGGCGGGGGAACACTGAAGCTTTCTTT.

The chain uses TRBV7-3 and TRBJ2-3; 9 bases are shared with TRBD2. The germline gives CDR1 SGHTA, CDR2 FQGTGA. This CDR3 has 16 residues. Unmatched junction bases numbered 10, after V lost 3 bases and J lost 6 bases. The chain's CDR3 is CASSLVAGVSRDTQYF. The CDR3 region has the DNA TGTGCCAGCAGCTTGGTAGCGGGGGTTTCGCGGGATACGCAGTATTTT.

The chain uses TRBV21-1 and TRBJ1-5; TRBD1 is taken as the D call from the table, unchecked against the DNA. TRBV21-1 is a pseudogene. The CDR3 is 16 residues long. This chain's CDR3 is CASSKVDRAGVQPQHF. Here the CDR3 DNA reads TGTGCCAGCAGCAAAGTGGACAGGGCGGGCGTCCAGCCCCAGCATTTT.

CDR3 in DNA: TGTGCCAGCAGCTTATCCTGGGGCAGTGAAGCTTTCTTT. Protein: CASSLSWGSEAFF. V and J are TRBV7-3 and TRBJ1-1, with a weak D call TRBD1 (5 bases). V lost 2 bases and J lost 7, with 11 bases in between. The length of the CDR3 is 13 residues. Germline CDR1 is SGHTA and CDR2 is FQGTGA. Full variable domain (remainder filled in from reference TRBV7-3 and TRBJ1-1): GAGVSQTPSNKVTEKGKYVELRCDPISGHTALYWYRQSLGQGPEFLIYFQGTGAADDSGLPNDRFFAVRPEGSVSTLKIQRTERGDSAVYLCASSLSWGSEAFFGQGTRLTVV.

The chain uses TRBV7-3 and TRBJ1-1; 9 positions agree with TRBD1. The CDR3 extends over 15 amino acids. Germline-derived CDR1 and CDR2 are SGHTA and FQGTGA. J lost 1 base, V lost 5 bases, and 5 bases had no gene match. CDR3: CASSRTGGGNTEAFF. The CDR3, as DNA: TGTGCCAGCAGCCGAACAGGGGGCGGGAACACTGAAGCTTTCTTT.

This clone was seen more than once but under ten times. This chain links TRBV7-9 with TRBJ2-5; D gene unclear. Germline V CDR1 and CDR2: SEHNR, FQNEAQ (reference sequence). The CDR3 is 13 amino acids. Between the trimmed V and J ends, which lost 4 bases and 0 bases, there was a span of 6 bases. In DNA form, the CDR3 reads TGTGCCAGCAGCTCACAGTACCAAGAGACCCAGTACTTC. Protein: CASSSQYQETQYF.

The chain recombines TRBV7-9 with TRBJ1-2; 9 bases agree with TRBD1. Trimming cost V 5 bases and J 4 bases; bases outside gene matches: 5. The germline V gene has CDR1 SEHNR and CDR2 FQNEAQ (reference sequence). The length of the CDR3 is 14 residues. CDR3 region: CASSHRGLGYGYTF. CDR3 DNA sequence: TGTGCCAGCAGCCACAGGGGGCTTGGCTATGGCTACACCTTC.

The J gene is TRBJ2-6, the V gene TRBV5-5; 7 bases map to TRBD2. The germline CDR1 and CDR2 sequences are SGHKS and YYEKEE (reference sequence). V dropped 0 bases and J dropped 1; count of bases not matched to a gene: 4. This CDR3 spans 17 amino acids. The CDR3 region is CASSLAAGVSGANVLTF. The DNA for the CDR3 is TGTGCCAGCAGCTTGGCGGCGGGGGTGTCTGGGGCCAACGTCCTGACTTTC.

The CDR3 nucleotides are TGTGCCAGCAGCCAAGCCGGGGGGGGCCGTTATGAGCAGTTCTTC. Translation gives CASSQAGGGRYEQFF. This chain joins TRBV3-1 (or the pseudogene TRBV3-2) and TRBJ2-1; 8 bases are a match to TRBD2. Germline loops: CDR1 LGHDT, CDR2 YNNKEL (reference sequence). V was clipped by 1 base and J by 8 bases; unmatched bases: 7. This CDR3 spans 15 amino acids.

The chain joins TRBV27 to TRBJ2-1; 11 bases are a match to TRBD2. This CDR3 has 15 residues. Germline trimming cut 8 bases from V and 5 bases from J; bases unmatched to any gene: 8. CDR1 MNHEY and CDR2 SMNVEV come from the germline V gene (reference sequence). CDR3 region: CASGRLAGWDNEQFF. CDR3 coding DNA: TGTGCCAGCGGCCGACTAGCGGGGTGGGACAATGAGCAGTTCTTC.

The table lists this clone with a few counts. The V call is TRBV7-3, the J call TRBJ2-7, with D unresolved. Germline V gives CDR1 SGHTA, CDR2 FQGTGA. The CDR3 sequence is 15 residues long. The germline V and J ends were trimmed by 2 bases and 2 bases, with 13 bases remaining between them. The CDR3 region is CASSLETLPTYEQYF. CDR3 bases: TGTGCCAGCAGCTTAGAGACTCTTCCTACCTACGAGCAGTACTTC. Full variable domain (rest looked up from reference TRBV7-3 and TRBJ2-7): GAGVSQTPSNKVTEKGKYVELRCDPISGHTALYWYRQSLGQGPEFLIYFQGTGAADDSGLPNDRFFAVRPEGSVSTLKIQRTERGDSAVYLCASSLETLPTYEQYFGPGTRLTVT.

This rearrangement joins TRBV19 to TRBJ1-1, with D possibly matching TRBD1 (6 bases). Trimming stripped 5 bases from V and 4 bases from J, with 11 bases between. Germline assignment: CDR1 LNHDA and CDR2 SQIVND (reference sequence). This CDR3 contains 13 residues. CDR3 sequence reads: CASSPGVVTEAFF. CDR3 DNA sequence: TGTGCCAGTAGTCCAGGGGTCGTCACTGAAGCTTTCTTT.